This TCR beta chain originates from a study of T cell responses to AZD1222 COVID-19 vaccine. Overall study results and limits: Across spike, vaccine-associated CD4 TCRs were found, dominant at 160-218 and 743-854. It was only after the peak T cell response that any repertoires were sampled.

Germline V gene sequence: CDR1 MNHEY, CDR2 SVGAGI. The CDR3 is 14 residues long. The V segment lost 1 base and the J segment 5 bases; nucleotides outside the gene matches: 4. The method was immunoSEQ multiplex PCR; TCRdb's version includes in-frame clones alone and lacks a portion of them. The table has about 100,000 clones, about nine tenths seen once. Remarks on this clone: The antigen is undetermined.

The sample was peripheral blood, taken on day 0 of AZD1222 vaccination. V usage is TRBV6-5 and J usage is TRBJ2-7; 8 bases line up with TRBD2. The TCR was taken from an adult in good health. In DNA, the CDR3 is TGTGCCAGCAGTTACTACCAGCGGGAGCACGAGCAGTACTTC. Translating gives CASSYYQREHEQYF.